The table lists the clone carrying this TCR beta chain with a few counts. V was trimmed by 4 bases and J by 5 bases, leaving 12 bases between them. CDR1 is LGHDT, CDR2 YNNKEL, per germline (reference sequence). The CDR3 runs to 15 residues. These data belong to a study of identical twins. From the 5' RACE reads, TCRdb called clonotypes with MiXCR, one entry per CDR3 protein. The sample lists about 280,000 distinct CDR3 sequences, 6.5% to 9.5% occurring once. These sequences were also reported in another study, on yellow fever vaccine responses in identical twins.

Input material: memory (CD45RO+) T cells sorted from blood. V gene TRBV3-1 combines with J gene TRBJ1-6, with D possibly TRBD1 on 5 matching bases. This receptor was identified in a woman in her late teens or twenties in good health. DNA of the CDR3: TGTGCCAGCAGCCCAAATAGGGGTAATAATTCACCCCTCCACTTT. It yields the protein CASSPNRGNNSPLHF.